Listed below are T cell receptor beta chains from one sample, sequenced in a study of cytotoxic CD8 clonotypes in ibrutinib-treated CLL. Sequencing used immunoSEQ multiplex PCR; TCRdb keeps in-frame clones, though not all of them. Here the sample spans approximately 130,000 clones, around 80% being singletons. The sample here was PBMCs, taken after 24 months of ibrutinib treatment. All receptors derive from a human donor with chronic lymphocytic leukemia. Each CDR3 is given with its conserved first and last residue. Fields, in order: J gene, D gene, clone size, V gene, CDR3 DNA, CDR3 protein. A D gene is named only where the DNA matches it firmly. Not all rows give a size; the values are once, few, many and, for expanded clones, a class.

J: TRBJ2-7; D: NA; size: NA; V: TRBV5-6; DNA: TGTGCCAGCAGCTTGATAACAGAGCCATTTATCGAGCAGTACTTC; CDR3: CASSLITEPFIEQYF
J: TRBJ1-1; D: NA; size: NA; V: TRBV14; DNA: TGTGCCAGCAGCCCATTAGGTCAGGGTTGGGCCCCTGAAGCTTTCTTT; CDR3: CASSPLGQGWAPEAFF
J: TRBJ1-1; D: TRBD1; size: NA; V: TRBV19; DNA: TGTGCCAGTAGGGACAGGGGAGGGACTGAAGCTTTCTTT; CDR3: CASRDRGGTEAFF
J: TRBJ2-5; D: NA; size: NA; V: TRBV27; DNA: TGTGCCAGCAGTTCCCCGCAGGGGACCCAGTACTTC; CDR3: CASSSPQGTQYF
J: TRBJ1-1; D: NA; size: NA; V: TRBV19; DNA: TGTGCCAGTACTCGAGGGGGCACTGAAGCTTTCTTT; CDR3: CASTRGGTEAFF
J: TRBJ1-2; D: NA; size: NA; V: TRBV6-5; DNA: TGTGCCAGCAGTTACCGTCCGGGTGGGTATGGCTACACCTTC; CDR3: CASSYRPGGYGYTF
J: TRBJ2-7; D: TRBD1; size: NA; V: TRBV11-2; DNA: TGTGCCAGCTGTCTACAACAGGGGTCCCGAAGCTCCTACGAGCAGTACTTC; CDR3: CASCLQQGSRSSYEQYF
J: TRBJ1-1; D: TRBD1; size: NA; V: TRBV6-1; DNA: TGTGCCAGCGTTCTGGACAGGGTAAGCGTTGAAGCTTTCTTT; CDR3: CASVLDRVSVEAFF
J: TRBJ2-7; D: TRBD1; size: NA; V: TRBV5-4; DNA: TGTGCCAGCAGCTTGGAGGGACAGACTACCTACGAGCAGTACTTC; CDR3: CASSLEGQTTYEQYF
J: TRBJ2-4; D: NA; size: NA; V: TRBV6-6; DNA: TGTGCCAGCAGTTATATTGGAACCTCTTCCAAAAACATTCAGTACTTC; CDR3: CASSYIGTSSKNIQYF
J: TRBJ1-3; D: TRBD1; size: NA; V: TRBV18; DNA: TGTGCCAGCTCACCAGACAGGGCAACTGGAAACACCATATATTTT; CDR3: CASSPDRATGNTIYF
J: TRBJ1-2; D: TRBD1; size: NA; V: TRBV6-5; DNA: TGTGCCAGCAGGGGGACAGGGGGTTATGGCTACACCTTC; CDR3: CASRGTGGYGYTF
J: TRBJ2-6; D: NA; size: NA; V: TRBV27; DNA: TGTGCCAGCACTTCCCTTGGCTCTGGGGCCAACGTCCTGACTTTC; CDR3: CASTSLGSGANVLTF
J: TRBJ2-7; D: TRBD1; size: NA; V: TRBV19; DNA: TGTGCCAGTAGTACCGGGACAGGGATATCCTACGAGCAGTACTTC; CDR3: CASSTGTGISYEQYF
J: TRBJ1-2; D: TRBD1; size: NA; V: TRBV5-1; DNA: TGCGCCAGCAGTGAAGCGGACAGGTCCTCCTATGGCTACACCTTC; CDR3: CASSEADRSSYGYTF
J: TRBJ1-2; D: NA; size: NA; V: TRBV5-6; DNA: TGTGCCAGCAGCTGGGGAGGAGATGGCTACACCTTC; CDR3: CASSWGGDGYTF
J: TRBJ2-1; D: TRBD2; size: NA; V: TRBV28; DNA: TGTGCCAGCAGGGCGAGCGGGGGGGACTACAATGAGCAGTTCTTC; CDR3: CASRASGGDYNEQFF
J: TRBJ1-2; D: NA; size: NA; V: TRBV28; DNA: TGTGCCAGCCGGGGCTATGGCTACACCTTC; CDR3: CASRGYGYTF
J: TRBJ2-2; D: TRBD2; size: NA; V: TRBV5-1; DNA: TGCGCCAGCAGCTCCCGCCGGGGGGACACCGGGGAGCTGTTTTTT; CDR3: CASSSRRGDTGELFF
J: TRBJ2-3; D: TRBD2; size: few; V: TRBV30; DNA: TGTGCCTGGAGTCTCCGGGGGGTTACAGATACGCAGTATTTT; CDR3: CAWSLRGVTDTQYF
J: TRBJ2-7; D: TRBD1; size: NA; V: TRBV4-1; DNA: TGCGCCAGCAGAACTACAGGGGACAGCTACGAGCAGTACTTC; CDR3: CASRTTGDSYEQYF
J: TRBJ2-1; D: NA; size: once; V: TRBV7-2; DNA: TGTGCCAGCAGCGCCCAAGCCCTAGCGTTTACCTACAATGAGCAGTTCTTC; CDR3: CASSAQALAFTYNEQFF
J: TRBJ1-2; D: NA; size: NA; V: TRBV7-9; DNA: TGTGCCAGCAGCTTAAAGTGGGTTAGGGCTAACTATGGCTACACCTTC; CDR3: CASSLKWVRANYGYTF
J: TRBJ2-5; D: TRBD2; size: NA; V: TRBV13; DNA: TGTGCCAGCAGAGCTAGCGGGGGGGCCTTTAAGACCCAGTACTTC; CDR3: CASRASGGAFKTQYF
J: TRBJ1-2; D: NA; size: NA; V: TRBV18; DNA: TGTGCCAGCTCACGTATCCAGGGGAAGGACTATGGCTACACCTTC; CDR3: CASSRIQGKDYGYTF
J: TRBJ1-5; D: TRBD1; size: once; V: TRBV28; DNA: TGTGCCAGCAGTATGCCGGGACAGACCCAGCCCCAGCATTTT; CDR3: CASSMPGQTQPQHF
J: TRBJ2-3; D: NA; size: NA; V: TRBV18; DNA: TGTGCCAGCTCACCAATCCCGGGGGCAGATACGCAGTATTTT; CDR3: CASSPIPGADTQYF
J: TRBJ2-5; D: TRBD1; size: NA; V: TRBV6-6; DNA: TGTGCCAGCAGCCAATCGACAGGGGGTGGTGAGACCCAGTACTTC; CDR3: CASSQSTGGGETQYF
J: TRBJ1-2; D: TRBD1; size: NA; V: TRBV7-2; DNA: TGTGCCAGCAGCTTAGCCGGACAGGGGGGTAACTATGGCTACACCTTC; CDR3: CASSLAGQGGNYGYTF
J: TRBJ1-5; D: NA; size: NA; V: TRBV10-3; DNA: TGTGCCATCAGTGAGTCCGACCCGGGCGATCAGCCCCAGCATTTT; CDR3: CAISESDPGDQPQHF